Below, 15 T cell receptor beta chains from the same sample are listed, as sequenced in a study of blood T cell repertoires in COVID-19. The protocol was immunoSEQ multiplex PCR, while the TCRdb copy is restricted to in-frame clones and leaves out a portion. The sample contains approximately 130,000 clones, about 83% of which appear only once. Sequenced material: peripheral blood. The receptors come from a human donor in a cohort sampled during active COVID-19.

On this clone: In the same sample, other DNA sequences code for this CDR3. This chain connects TRBV6-5 to TRBJ2-7; 14 nucleotides line up with TRBD2. This CDR3 spans 15 amino acids. Germline CDR1 reads MNHEY; CDR2 reads SVGAGI. With 5 bases clipped from V and 4 bases from J, the junction kept 4 bases outside the gene matches. CDR3 in DNA: TGTGCCAGCAGTAAGACTAGCGGGGGGGCTTACGAGCAGTACTTC. Residues: CASSKTSGGAYEQYF.

This chain uses TRBV13 with TRBJ2-7, with 9 bases matching TRBD1. The V segment lost 3 bases and the J segment 8 bases; nucleotides outside the gene matches: 8. CDR1 and CDR2 (germline): PRHDT, FYEKMQ (reference sequence). This CDR3 contains 14 residues. CDR3 protein: CASSLPGQGTQQYF. The CDR3 coding sequence is TGTGCCAGCAGCTTGCCGGGACAGGGAACCCAGCAGTACTTC. The variable domain in full, completed from reference TRBV13 and TRBJ2-7, reads AAGVIQSPRHLIKEKRETATLKCYPIPRHDTVYWYQQGPGQDPQFLISFYEKMQSDKGSIPDRFSAQQFSDYHSELNMSSLELGDSALYFCASSLPGQGTQQYFGPGTRLTVT.

This rearrangement joins TRBV18 to TRBJ2-6; D gene unclear. Germline V gene data show CDR1 as KGHSH and CDR2 as LQKENI. This CDR3 spans 17 amino acids. V was shortened by 3 bases and J by 0 bases, with 12 bases between the two germline ends. The CDR3 is CASSPQYRGSGANVLTF. CDR3 coding DNA: TGTGCCAGCTCACCCCAGTATCGTGGCTCTGGGGCCAACGTCCTGACTTTC.

The chain couples TRBV19 to TRBJ2-2, with D unclear. The CDR3 covers 12 residues. Trimming removed 3 bases from V and 6 bases from J, with 5 bases in between. Germline V gives CDR1 LNHDA, CDR2 SQIVND (reference sequence). Here the CDR3 reads CASSIISGELFF. The CDR3 DNA reads as TGTGCCAGTAGTATTATTTCCGGGGAGCTGTTTTTT.

V gene TRBV5-1 combines with J gene TRBJ2-5; 12 nucleotides match TRBD2. The CDR3 runs 16 residues. V gave up 4 bases and J gave up 0 bases; unmatched junction bases: 4. Germline V lookup: CDR1 SGHRS, CDR2 YFSETQ. CDR3 bases: TGCGCCAGCAGCCCCGGACTAGCGGGGTACCAAGAGACCCAGTACTTC. Its protein product is CASSPGLAGYQETQYF.

The chain links TRBV6-1 to TRBJ2-3; 10 bases map to TRBD2. The CDR3 is made up of 15 amino acids. The trim removed 2 bases at V and 2 bases at J, leaving 1 base unmatched. In germline, CDR1 is MNHNS, CDR2 SASEGT. The DNA for the CDR3 is TGTGCCAGCAGTGAACTAGCGGGGGTCACAGATACGCAGTATTTT. It encodes CASSELAGVTDTQYF.

This clone appeared a few times. The chain has TRBV7-9 and TRBJ2-1; 7 bases fit TRBD1. Germline-derived CDR1 and CDR2 are SEHNR and FQNEAQ (reference sequence). The length of the CDR3 is 17 residues. V lost 4 bases and J lost 7; bases outside the gene matches: 16. The CDR3 region is CASSSPLRTGNKNEQFF. The CDR3 DNA sequence: TGTGCCAGCAGCTCACCACTCCGGACAGGTAATAAGAATGAGCAGTTCTTC.

This clone has a single count. The chain combines TRBV2 with TRBJ2-3; 8 bases match TRBD1. Germline lookup yields CDR1 SNHLY and CDR2 FYNNEI. CDR3 length: 16 amino acids. Trimming removed 3 bases from V and 2 bases from J; junction bases left unmatched: 7. The CDR3 DNA reads TGTGCCAGCAGTGAGTACGGACAGGGATTCACAGATACGCAGTATTTT. Translating gives CASSEYGQGFTDTQYF.

V and J are TRBV30 and TRBJ2-7; D call uncertain. There are 12 residues in the CDR3. Germline assignment: CDR1 GTSNPN and CDR2 SVGIG (reference sequence). Trimming took 5 bases from V and 6 from J, leaving 14 bases between them. DNA of the CDR3: TGTGCCTGGGCCTCCCTAGGTGGCGAGCAGTACTTC. As protein: CAWASLGGEQYF.

This sequence joins TRBV3-1 (or the pseudogene TRBV3-2) and TRBJ1-6; TRBD1 might be the D (5 bases). CDR3 length: 15 residues. Germline V gene sequence: CDR1 LGHDT, CDR2 YNNKEL (reference sequence). The V gene lost 4 bases and the J gene lost 8 bases, with 15 bases spanning the gap. The CDR3 DNA sequence: TGTGCCAGCAGCCCCTGGGACGGAGGGCATTCACCCCTCCACTTT. This translates into CASSPWDGGHSPLHF.

The chain links TRBV9 to TRBJ1-1, with unresolved D. The CDR3 runs to 13 residues. Trimming shortened V by 0 bases and J by 8 bases, and 11 bases separated the two germline ends. Germline lookup yields CDR1 SGDLS and CDR2 YYNGEE. The CDR3 reads CASSVATASEAFF. In DNA, the CDR3 is TGTGCCAGCAGCGTAGCCACAGCATCAGAAGCTTTCTTT.

The V gene is TRBV5-4, the J gene TRBJ1-2, with D hard to call. Looked up from germline, CDR1 is SGHNT and CDR2 is YYREEE (reference sequence). CDR3 length: 19 residues. The V end lost 1 base, the J end lost 3 bases, and 25 bases lay between the germline ends. DNA for the CDR3: TGTGCCAGCAGCTTGTCCTCCCAGGTAGGAACGACACCCTACTATGGCTACACCTTC. Protein: CASSLSSQVGTTPYYGYTF.

This chain's CDR3 is CASSEAGSGYEQYF. The CDR3 bases are TGTGCCAGCAGCGAAGCAGGATCAGGTTACGAGCAGTACTTC. The rearrangement uses TRBV9 and TRBJ2-7, with D unclear. Germline CDR1 is SGDLS and CDR2 is YYNGEE. Trimming left V 3 bases short and J 4 bases short, with 14 bases between. The CDR3 has 14 amino acids.

The rearrangement links TRBV7-9 to TRBJ2-1; possibly TRBD2 for D (6 bases). The CDR3 has 13 residues. Germline lookup yields CDR1 SEHNR and CDR2 FQNEAQ (reference sequence). V was cut by 0 bases and J by 8 bases, with 8 bases left in between. The CDR3 loop is CASSLATSYEQFF. DNA for the CDR3: TGTGCCAGCAGCTTAGCGACTAGTTATGAGCAGTTCTTC.

The chain carries TRBV30 and TRBJ1-3, with TRBD1 as a possible D gene (6 bases). Germline V gene lookup returns CDR1 GTSNPN and CDR2 SVGIG (reference sequence). V shed 3 bases and J shed 2 bases, with 14 bases lying between them. This CDR3 is built from 15 residues. CDR3 residues: CAWRSQGIAGNTIYF. DNA for the CDR3: TGTGCCTGGAGGAGCCAGGGGATCGCTGGAAACACCATATATTTT.